The count of the clone carrying this T cell receptor beta chain is one. V gave up 5 bases and J gave up 3 bases, with 13 bases separating them. Germline values: CDR1 MNHEY, CDR2 SVGEGT. The CDR3 consists of 14 residues. These data come from a study of blood T cell repertoires in COVID-19. Turning to the study itself: Whether acute or convalescent, the COVID-19 samples came from the United States, Italy and Spain. T cells, B-cell-depleted T cells, or PBMCs supplied cDNA or gDNA.

How the authors handled the data: Estimation of nucleated cell counts was performed using reference gene primer amplification. Using immunoSEQ multiplex PCR, the repertoire was profiled, and TCRdb retains in-frame clones only, with some absent. The DNA gave D and trimming, while V, J and clone size come from that table. This sample carries fewer than 350,000 clones, about four fifths of them seen once, and the ten largest clones take 2.5% to 3%. The source of this sequence is a woman aged 55-75 years with active or convalescent COVID-19. Sequencing input: peripheral blood. This chain connects TRBV6-2 or TRBV6-3 to TRBJ1-1, with D unclear. Written as DNA, the CDR3 is TGTGCCAGCAGTAACCTTCAGGTTTACACTGAAGCTTTCTTT. Amino acid sequence: CASSNLQVYTEAFF.